One and the same sample provided the 27 T cell receptor beta chains below, sequenced in a study of cytomegalovirus exposure and HLA in healthy donors (dated by TCRdb to the late 2010s). Receptor libraries were prepared by the immunoSEQ multiplex PCR assay. TCRdb mirrors the immuneACCESS table, restricted to in-frame sequences. Some clones are absent from its copies; in checked studies, under half trace to an unresolved V gene, and the reason for the others is unknown. The sample table holds 150,000 to 200,000 clones, of which around 83% were seen once. Around 15% of the sample is held by the ten biggest clonotypes. The sample consisted of PBMCs. The receptor set was obtained from a woman between 25 and 40 years old in good health and CMV-seropositive.

The V gene is TRBV5-1, the J gene TRBJ2-7; a possible D gene is TRBD2 (5 bases). Germline V gene lookup returns CDR1 SGHRS and CDR2 YFSETQ. V gave up 4 bases and J gave up 3 bases, with 14 bases separating them. CDR3 length: 14 amino acids. CDR3 bases: TGCGCCAGCAGCCGACGGGAAGTCGGCTACGAGCAGTACTTC. It codes for CASSRREVGYEQYF. The whole variable domain, filled in from reference TRBV5-1 and TRBJ2-7, reads KAGVTQTPRYLIKTRGQQVTLSCSPISGHRSVSWYQQTPGQGLQFLFEYFSETQRNKGNFPGRFSGRQFSNSRSEMNVSTLELGDSALYLCASSRREVGYEQYFGPGTRLTVT.

This clone was seen a single time. V and J are TRBV7-6 and TRBJ2-1; 14 bases align to TRBD2. J was trimmed by 3 bases and V by 3 bases; bases with no gene match: 4. The germline V gene has CDR1 SGHVS and CDR2 FNYEAQ. CDR3 length: 17 residues. The DNA of the CDR3 is TGTGCCAGCAGCTTTGGACTAGCGGGAGGTGGCTACAATGAGCAGTTCTTC. Amino acids: CASSFGLAGGGYNEQFF. The complete variable domain, with remaining parts taken from reference TRBV7-6 and TRBJ2-1, reads GAGVSQSPRYKVTKRGQDVALRCDPISGHVSLYWYRQALGQGPEFLTYFNYEAQQDKSGLPNDRFSAERPEGSISTLTIQRTEQRDSAMYRCASSFGLAGGGYNEQFFGPGTRLTVL.

This chain links TRBV14 with TRBJ1-2; 9 bases match TRBD1. The CDR3 spans 15 residues. V shed 3 bases and J 4 bases; nucleotides not matched to a gene: 6. Germline V gene sequence: CDR1 SGHDN, CDR2 FVKESK. CDR3 residues: CASSHPGQGAYGYTF. CDR3 bases: TGTGCCAGCAGCCACCCGGGACAGGGTGCCTATGGCTACACCTTC.

The chain joins TRBV5-6 to TRBJ2-7; D uncertain. V shed 0 bases and J shed 3 bases, with 7 bases lying between them. The CDR3 totals 13 residues. Germline lookup yields CDR1 SGHDT and CDR2 YYEEEE. CDR3 bases: TGTGCCAGCAGCTTGGTTCGGAGCTACGAGCAGTACTTC. This gives the protein CASSLVRSYEQYF.

The CDR3 spells CASSLVGGETQYF. DNA for the CDR3: TGTGCCAGCAGCCTGGTGGGAGGGGAGACCCAGTACTTC. The genes are TRBV5-6 and TRBJ2-5; 7 bases are shared with TRBD2. The CDR3 extends over 13 amino acids. Germline V gives CDR1 SGHDT, CDR2 YYEEEE. V gave up 4 bases and J gave up 5 bases; unmatched junction bases: 5. The full variable domain, with the rest looked up from reference TRBV5-6 and TRBJ2-5, is DAGVTQSPTHLIKTRGQQVTLRCSPKSGHDTVSWYQQALGQGPQFIFQYYEEEERQRGNFPDRFSGHQFPNYSSELNVNALLLGDSALYLCASSLVGGETQYFGPGTRLLVL.

V gene TRBV6-5 combines with J gene TRBJ1-3; 9 bases fit TRBD1. The CDR3 is 15 amino acids. V gave up 6 bases and J gave up 2 bases; unmatched junction bases: 5. Germline CDR1 and CDR2: MNHEY and SVGAGI. CDR3 amino acids: CASRTRTGAGNTIYF. CDR3 sequence (DNA): TGTGCCAGCAGAACACGGACAGGGGCTGGAAACACCATATATTTT.

The chain carries TRBV28 and TRBJ1-4; no reliable D call. Trimming removed 6 bases at V and 5 bases at J, with 13 bases between. The CDR3 runs to 14 residues. Germline CDR1 is MDHEN and CDR2 is SYDVKM. CDR3 in amino acids: CASRMGHLNEKLFF. The CDR3 DNA reads as TGTGCCAGCAGGATGGGCCATCTCAATGAAAAACTGTTTTTT.

Only a few counts were recorded for this clone. V gene TRBV7-9 combines with J gene TRBJ2-7, with 7 bases lining up with TRBD2. The CDR3 length is 14 residues. CDR1 is SEHNR and CDR2 is FQNEAQ in the germline V gene (reference sequence). V lost 5 bases and J lost 3; bases outside the gene matches: 7. CDR3 DNA sequence: TGTGCCAGCAGCCCCCGCGGGGGAGGCTACGAGCAGTACTTC. Protein sequence: CASSPRGGGYEQYF.

The chain carries TRBV18 and TRBJ2-3, with D possibly TRBD1 on 6 matching bases. V was trimmed by 6 bases and J by 2 bases, leaving 15 bases between them. CDR1 and CDR2 from the germline V gene are KGHSH and LQKENI. The CDR3 loop spans 15 amino acids. CDR3 nucleotides: TGTGCCAGCTCTCCGGGGACACTTAACACAGATACGCAGTATTTT. Translation: CASSPGTLNTDTQYF.

Comment on this clone: Other nucleotide sequences from this sample produce the same CDR3. The chain uses TRBV30 and TRBJ1-1, with unresolved D. Germline assignment: CDR1 GTSNPN and CDR2 SVGIG (reference sequence). V was trimmed by 0 bases and J by 2 bases, leaving 10 bases between them. The CDR3 has 14 amino acids. CDR3 protein: CAWSVGLSNTEAFF. The DNA of the CDR3 is TGTGCCTGGAGTGTCGGTCTAAGCAACACTGAAGCTTTCTTT.

The CDR3 coding sequence is TGTGCCAGCAGAAGGGACAGGGGCAATCAGCCCCAGCATTTT. It codes for CASRRDRGNQPQHF. This chain connects TRBV2 to TRBJ1-5, with TRBD1 matching over 9 bases. J gave up 2 bases and V 6 bases, and 2 bases lay outside the gene matches. The CDR3 sequence is 14 residues long. Germline CDR1 is SNHLY and CDR2 is FYNNEI.

The V gene is TRBV28, the J gene TRBJ1-2, with D tentatively TRBD1 (5 bases). CDR1 and CDR2 (germline): MDHEN, SYDVKM. V gave up 7 bases and J gave up 6 bases, with 9 bases separating them. This CDR3 contains 11 residues. The CDR3 protein is CASTQTDGYTF. The CDR3 bases are TGTGCCAGCACACAGACAGATGGCTACACCTTC.

The chain couples TRBV5-1 to TRBJ2-3; 10 nucleotides match TRBD1. Germline CDR1 is SGHRS and CDR2 is YFSETQ. The CDR3 spans 17 residues. With 4 bases clipped from V and 0 bases from J, the junction kept 8 bases outside the gene matches. The CDR3 spells CASSVPGTGASTDTQYF. The CDR3 DNA is TGCGCCAGCAGCGTGCCCGGGACAGGGGCGAGCACAGATACGCAGTATTTT.

The chain couples TRBV6-6 to TRBJ2-1; D gene unclear. CDR1 is MNHNY, CDR2 SVGAGI, per germline (reference sequence). This CDR3 has 15 residues. V lost 7 bases and J lost 4, with 17 bases in between. This CDR3 reads CASTHSGLEYNEQFF. As DNA, the CDR3 is TGTGCCAGCACCCATTCAGGCCTGGAATACAATGAGCAGTTCTTC.

In its sample, this clone was seen a few times. The J gene is TRBJ2-1, the V gene TRBV5-1; a possible D gene is TRBD1 (6 bases). V was clipped by 3 bases and J by 2 bases, with 6 bases between them. Germline V CDR1 and CDR2: SGHRS, YFSETQ. This CDR3 has 13 residues. CDR3: CASSWTAYNEQFF. As DNA, the CDR3 is TGCGCCAGCAGCTGGACAGCCTACAATGAGCAGTTCTTC.

The CDR3 nucleotides read TGTGCCAGCAGCCAACCGGACGGGATCTACAATGAGCAGTTCTTC. This codes for CASSQPDGIYNEQFF. The V and J genes are TRBV4-2 and TRBJ2-1; tentatively, D is TRBD2 (5 bases). Germline CDR1 is LGHNA and CDR2 is YNFKEQ. This CDR3 has 15 amino acids. The V end was cut by 2 bases, the J end by 3 bases, with 11 bases between.

V usage is TRBV5-1 and J usage is TRBJ2-3; 9 bases align to TRBD1. Germline lookup yields CDR1 SGHRS and CDR2 YFSETQ. The CDR3 extends over 14 amino acids. The junction had 6 bases not matched to a gene; V was cut back by 4 bases and J by 6 bases. Here the CDR3 reads CASSPRTGADTQYF. As DNA, the CDR3 is TGCGCCAGCAGCCCAAGGACAGGGGCTGATACGCAGTATTTT.

CDR3 loop: CASSSRRRDRDMYEQYF. The DNA for the CDR3 is TGTGCCAGCAGCTCGAGGCGCCGGGACAGGGATATGTACGAGCAGTACTTC. The chain links TRBV5-4 to TRBJ2-7; 9 bases line up with TRBD1. Per the germline V gene, CDR1 is SGHNT and CDR2 is YYREEE (reference sequence). Losses at the gene ends were 3 bases for V and 4 bases for J; bases not matched to a gene: 14. The CDR3 is 17 amino acids.

The chain recombines TRBV6-5 with TRBJ2-3, with D tentatively TRBD2 (7 bases). Trimming cost V 4 bases and J 3 bases, with 17 bases left between them. Germline V gene sequence: CDR1 MNHEY, CDR2 SVGAGI. The CDR3 covers 16 residues. CDR3 region: CASSSEGRGRTDTQYF. As DNA, the CDR3 is TGTGCCAGCAGTTCTGAGGGGAGGGGGAGAACAGATACGCAGTATTTT.

V usage is TRBV2 and J usage is TRBJ2-3; weak D call: TRBD1 (6 bases). The germline V and J ends were trimmed by 3 bases and 6 bases, with 22 bases remaining between them. Germline V gene lookup returns CDR1 SNHLY and CDR2 FYNNEI. This CDR3 comprises 17 residues. This CDR3 reads CASSDGFGTKMGDTQYF. The CDR3 region has the DNA TGTGCCAGCAGTGATGGCTTCGGGACAAAGATGGGGGATACGCAGTATTTT.

This rearrangement joins TRBV9 to TRBJ2-3, with 7 bases matching TRBD2. This CDR3 is 15 amino acids long. With V trimmed by 0 bases and J by 4 bases, 5 bases remained unmatched. Per the germline V gene, CDR1 is SGDLS and CDR2 is YYNGEE. CDR3: CASSVAGTKADTQYF. The CDR3 region has the DNA TGTGCCAGCAGCGTAGCCGGGACTAAAGCAGATACGCAGTATTTT.

The chain is built from TRBV29-1 and TRBJ1-1; TRBD1 agrees at 11 bases. Losses at the gene ends were 6 bases for V and 5 bases for J; bases not matched to a gene: 14. Germline V gives CDR1 SQVTM, CDR2 ANQGSEA. This CDR3 is 16 amino acids long. CDR3 in DNA: TGCAGCGTGGACAGGGGGCTTAACGCGCTGACGACTGAAGCTTTCTTT. Translating gives CSVDRGLNALTTEAFF.

This chain joins TRBV28 and TRBJ2-7; possibly TRBD1 for D (6 bases). Germline CDR1 MDHEN, CDR2 SYDVKM. CDR3 size: 13 residues. The ends were cut back, 6 bases at V and 6 bases at J, with 15 bases in the middle. The CDR3 DNA reads TGTGCCAGCAGGACACAGGGCCCGGTCGAGCAGTACTTC. It specifies CASRTQGPVEQYF.

This sequence joins TRBV7-2 and TRBJ2-7; the match to TRBD1 covers 7 bases. J was trimmed by 0 bases and V by 7 bases; bases with no gene match: 18. This CDR3 is 18 amino acids long. Germline loops: CDR1 SGHTA, CDR2 FQGNSA. For the CDR3, the DNA is TGTGCCAGCAACACCTCGACGGACAGGTCCCGGGGCTCCTACGAGCAGTACTTC. As protein: CASNTSTDRSRGSYEQYF.

The chain joins TRBV6-5 to TRBJ2-7, with 10 bases identical to TRBD1. The V gene end was trimmed by 11 bases and the J gene end by 2 bases; junction bases not matched to a gene: 6. The CDR3 has 13 amino acids. The V gene's germline CDR1 is MNHEY and CDR2 SVGAGI. The CDR3 DNA reads TGTGCCGTCCGGGACAGGGGTGCCTACGAGCAGTACTTC. Amino acids: CAVRDRGAYEQYF.

The chain couples TRBV11-3 to TRBJ2-5, with D tentatively TRBD1 (5 bases). This CDR3 contains 14 residues. Germline-derived CDR1 and CDR2 are SGHNT and YENEEA. The V end lost 1 base, the J end lost 1 base, and 7 bases lay between the germline ends. CDR3 in DNA: TGTGCCAGCAGCTTAGGGGGCCCCCAAGAGACCCAGTACTTC. It encodes CASSLGGPQETQYF.

The chain couples TRBV4-1 to TRBJ1-1; D not resolved. Germline lookup yields CDR1 MGHRA and CDR2 YSYEKL. Trimming removed 4 bases from V and 5 bases from J, with 17 bases in between. The CDR3 runs 15 residues. CDR3 in amino acids: CASSPAGSTPTEAFF. Here the CDR3 DNA reads TGCGCCAGCAGCCCGGCAGGCTCAACCCCTACTGAAGCTTTCTTT.